Described below is a single TCR beta chain sequence and its context. Antigen: not known. These data originate in a study of T cell responses to AZD1222 COVID-19 vaccine. General study findings and limits: The repertoires were collected only after the peak T cell response. The breadth and depth of Spike-specific TCRs increased once two AZD1222 doses had been given.

Germline V gives CDR1 MDHEN, CDR2 SYDVKM. The CDR3 totals 13 residues. The germline V and J ends were trimmed by 4 bases and 10 bases, with 16 bases remaining between them. Generated by immunoSEQ multiplex PCR, the TCRdb table keeps only in-frame clones and is missing some. The top ten hold less than 8.5% of the sample, which has 130,000 or so clones, 75% to 95% seen once. The sequencing used peripheral blood, collected on day 0 of AZD1222 vaccination. The TCR comes from an adult in good health. The rearrangement uses TRBV28 and TRBJ1-1; D is perhaps TRBD1 (5 bases). The CDR3 spells CASSSPQGVRAFF. The CDR3 bases are TGTGCCAGCAGTTCACCGCAGGGAGTGAGAGCTTTCTTT.